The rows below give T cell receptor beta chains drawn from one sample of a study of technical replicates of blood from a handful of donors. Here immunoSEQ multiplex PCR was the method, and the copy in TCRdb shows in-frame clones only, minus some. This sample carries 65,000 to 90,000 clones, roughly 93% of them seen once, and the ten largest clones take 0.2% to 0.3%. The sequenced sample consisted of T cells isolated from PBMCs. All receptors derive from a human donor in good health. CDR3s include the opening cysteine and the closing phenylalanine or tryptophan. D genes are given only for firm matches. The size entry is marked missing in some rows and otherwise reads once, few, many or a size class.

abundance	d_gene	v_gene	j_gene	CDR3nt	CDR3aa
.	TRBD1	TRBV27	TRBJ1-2	TGTGCCAGCAGTTTAGGGACAGGGGGCACTTGGGGCTACACCTTC	CASSLGTGGTWGYTF
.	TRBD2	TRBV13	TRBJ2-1	TGTGCCAGCAGCCTGGGAGGTAGCGGGCGAGCGGTTGAGCAGTTCTTC	CASSLGGSGRAVEQFF
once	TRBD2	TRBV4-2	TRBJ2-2	TGTGCCAGCAGCCGCAGGCTAGCGGGGGAGAACACCGGGGAGCTGTTTTTT	CASSRRLAGENTGELFF
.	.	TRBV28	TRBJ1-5	TGTGCCAGCAGTGCCCTAGCTCATCAGCCCCAGCATTTT	CASSALAHQPQHF
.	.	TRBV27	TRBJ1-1	TGTGCCAGCAGTTTCCAAGATACGGGCACTGAAGCTTTCTTT	CASSFQDTGTEAFF
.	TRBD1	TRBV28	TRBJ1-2	TGTGCCAGCAGCGAGGCAGGGGGAGCGTATGGCTACACCTTC	CASSEAGGAYGYTF
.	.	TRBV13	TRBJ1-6	TGTGCCAGCAGCCTGCTCGGGGAGTGGGGAGGATCACCCCTCCACTTT	CASSLLGEWGGSPLHF
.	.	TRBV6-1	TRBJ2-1	TGTGCCAGCCAGAAACGGGTGGACTACAATGAGCAGTTCTTC	CASQKRVDYNEQFF
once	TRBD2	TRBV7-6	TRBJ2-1	TGTGCCAGCAGCTTAGTAGCGGGGGGGCCCCAGAGCTCCTACAATGAGCAGTTCTTC	CASSLVAGGPQSSYNEQFF
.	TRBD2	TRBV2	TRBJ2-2	TGTGCCAGCCTCGGGCTAGCGGGGGGCACCGGGGAGCTGTTTTTT	CASLGLAGGTGELFF
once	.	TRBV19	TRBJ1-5	TGTGCCAGTAGTATTCCAGGGTGGTATGGGAATCAGCCCCAGCATTTT	CASSIPGWYGNQPQHF
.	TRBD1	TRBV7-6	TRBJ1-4	TGTGCCAGCAGCTGGGGACAGGGGGAGGCGGAAAAACTGTTTTTT	CASSWGQGEAEKLFF
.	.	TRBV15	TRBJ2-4	TGTGCCACCAGCATCGAAGCGGGCCGAGCCAAAAACATTCAGTACTTC	CATSIEAGRAKNIQYF
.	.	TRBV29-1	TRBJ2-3	TGCAGCGCAGCAGACAGCACGCATACGAGAGCAGATACGCAGTATTTT	CSAADSTHTRADTQYF
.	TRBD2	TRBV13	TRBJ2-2	TGTGCCAGCAGCCTTAGCGGGAGCACCGGGGAGCTGTTTTTT	CASSLSGSTGELFF
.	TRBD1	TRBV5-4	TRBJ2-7	TGTGCCAGCAGCTCGGACAGGGGGCTTTACTTC	CASSSDRGLYF
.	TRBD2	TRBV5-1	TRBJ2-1	TGCGCCAGCAGCTTGGGAGCGGGAGGGCCAATCAATGAGCAGTTCTTC	CASSLGAGGPINEQFF
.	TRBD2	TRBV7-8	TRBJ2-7	TGTGCCAGCAGCTACTTTAGCGGGAGCCGCTACGAGCAGTACTTC	CASSYFSGSRYEQYF
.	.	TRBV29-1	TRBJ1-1	TGCAGCGTTGAAGTAAGCCCCTCCATTTTCTTT	CSVEVSPSIFF
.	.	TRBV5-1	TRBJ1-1	TGCGCCAGCAGCTTGGGGGCGGGGGCGAACACTGAAGCTTTCTTT	CASSLGAGANTEAFF
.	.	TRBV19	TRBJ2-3	TGTGCCAGTAGTTTCCTACAGGGCACAGATACGCAGTATTTT	CASSFLQGTDTQYF
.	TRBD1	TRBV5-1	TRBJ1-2	TGCGCCAGCAGCTTGGACAGGGGTGATGGCTACACCTTC	CASSLDRGDGYTF
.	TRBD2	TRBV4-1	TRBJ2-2	TGCGCCAGCAGCCCACCCTTACTAGCGGGAGGGGGAGGGCTGTTTTTT	CASSPPLLAGGGGLFF
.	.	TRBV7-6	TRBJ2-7	TGTGCCAGCAGCGCCGCCTTAGCGGAGCAGTACTTC	CASSAALAEQYF
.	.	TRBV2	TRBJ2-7	TGTGCCAGCAGTGACGCAGGGAATTACGAGCAGTACTTC	CASSDAGNYEQYF
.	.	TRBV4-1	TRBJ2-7	TGCGCCAGCAGCCAAGCCCTGACAGGCCCCTACGAGCAGTACTTC	CASSQALTGPYEQYF
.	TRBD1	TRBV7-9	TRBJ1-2	TGTGCCAGCAGCGGCTACTCCGACAGGGCCGTCTATGGCTACACCTTC	CASSGYSDRAVYGYTF
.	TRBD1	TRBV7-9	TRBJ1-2	TGTGCCAGCAGCCATCAGGGGGCGCAGGGCTACACCTTC	CASSHQGAQGYTF
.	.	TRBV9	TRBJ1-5	TGTGCCAGCAGCGCGGGGGGAGGGAATCAGCCCCAGCATTTT	CASSAGGGNQPQHF
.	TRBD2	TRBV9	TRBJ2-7	TGTGCCAGCAGCGTAGCGAAGACTAGCGGGGCGTCCTACGAGCAGTACTTC	CASSVAKTSGASYEQYF
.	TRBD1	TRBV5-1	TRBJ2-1	TGCGCCAGCAGCGCGGGTCGCGCAGGGGGCTATGATGAGCAGTTCTTC	CASSAGRAGGYDEQFF
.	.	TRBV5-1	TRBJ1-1	TGCGCCAGCAGTACGGACAGCACTGAAGCTTTCTTT	CASSTDSTEAFF
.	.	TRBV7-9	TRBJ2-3	TGTGCCAGCAGCACGGAGGTTAGGGACTGGAACACAGATACGCAGTATTTT	CASSTEVRDWNTDTQYF
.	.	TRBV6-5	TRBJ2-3	TGTGCCAGCGCATACGACATTGGCACAGATACGCAGTATTTT	CASAYDIGTDTQYF
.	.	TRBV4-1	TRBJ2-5	TGCGCCAGCAGCCAACCAGCGGTGGTCCCTCAAGAGACCCAGTACTTC	CASSQPAVVPQETQYF
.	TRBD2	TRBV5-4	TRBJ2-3	TGTGCCGGGGGACTAGCGGGGACAGATACGCAGTATTTT	CAGGLAGTDTQYF
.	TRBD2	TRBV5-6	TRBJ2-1	TGTGCCAGCAGCTTGATAGAGGGAACTAGACTAGCCAATGAGCAGTTCTTC	CASSLIEGTRLANEQFF
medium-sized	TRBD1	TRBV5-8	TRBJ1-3	TGTGCCAGCAGTTTCGACAGGGGAAGCGGGACTGGAAACACCATATATTTT	CASSFDRGSGTGNTIYF
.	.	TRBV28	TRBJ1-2	TGTGCCAGCAGTTTCTTGTCCGGGGGAGGGGTTTATCCGTCCTATGGCTACACCTTC	CASSFLSGGGVYPSYGYTF
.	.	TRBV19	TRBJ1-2	TGTGCCAGTAGTCGGGGGACGGAAGGCACTTATGGCTACACCTTC	CASSRGTEGTYGYTF
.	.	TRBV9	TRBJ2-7	TGTGCCAGCAGCGTAGCTGTAGGGAGCTCCTACGAGCAGTACTTC	CASSVAVGSSYEQYF
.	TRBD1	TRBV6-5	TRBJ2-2	TGTGCCAGCAGCGACAGGGCAATTAACACCGGGGAGCTGTTTTTT	CASSDRAINTGELFF
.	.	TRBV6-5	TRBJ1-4	TGTGCCAGCAGTTACTCTTCCGGTCGAACTAATGAAAAACTGTTTTTT	CASSYSSGRTNEKLFF
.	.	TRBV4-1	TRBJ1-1	TGCGCCAGCAGTTATGACCCCGGGGACACTGAAGCTTTCTTT	CASSYDPGDTEAFF
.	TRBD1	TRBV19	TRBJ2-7	TGTGCCAGTAGCGGGACAGCCTACGAGCAGTACTTC	CASSGTAYEQYF
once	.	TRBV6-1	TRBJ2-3	TGTGCCAGCAGTGAGGGTAGGGACTTAAACACAGATACGCAGTATTTT	CASSEGRDLNTDTQYF
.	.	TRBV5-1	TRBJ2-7	TGCGCCAGCAGCTTGGGGCTGGGGACAAATGAGAACGAGCAGTACTTC	CASSLGLGTNENEQYF